These T cell receptor beta chains were read from a single sample in a study of CD8 T cells in ankylosing spondylitis. TCRdb recomputed calls from the 5' RACE reads with MiXCR, one row per CDR3 protein. The table shows approximately 250,000 distinct CDR3 sequences, with over 7% occurring only once. Material for sequencing was blood, either unsorted or a sorted T cell fraction (not recorded which). These receptors originate from a female donor with ankylosing spondylitis or in good health (not recorded which). CDR3s include the opening cysteine and the closing phenylalanine or tryptophan. The D gene is left open where the match is weak. Some rows mark clone size as missing; the rest say once, few, many or name a class of expanded clone.

CDR3 length,clone size,D gene,V gene,J gene,CDR3 DNA,CDR3 protein
14,many,TRBD2,TRBV20-1,TRBJ2-1,TGCAGTGCTAGTATTCGCGGGGGGTACAATGAGCAGTTCTTC,CSASIRGGYNEQFF
15,many,TRBD2,TRBV20-1,TRBJ2-7,TGCAGTGCTAGGCCCCACGGGGGGGCGACCTACGAGCAGTACTTC,CSARPHGGATYEQYF
12,many,NA,TRBV12-3/TRBV12-4,TRBJ2-2,TGTGCCAGCAGCGGCCTAGGAGGGGAGCTGTTTTTT,CASSGLGGELFF
15,many,NA,TRBV7-8,TRBJ1-2,TGTGCCAGCCAAGCTCGGAAGGACGGGATTTATGGCTACACCTTC,CASQARKDGIYGYTF
15,many,TRBD1,TRBV11-2,TRBJ2-3,TGTGCCAGCAGCGACAAGACAGGGGGTGCAGATACGCAGTATTTT,CASSDKTGGADTQYF
17,many,NA,TRBV4-2,TRBJ2-2,TGTGCCAGCAGCCAAGATTTTGGAATGGGCGAGACCGGGGAGCTGTTTTTT,CASSQDFGMGETGELFF
12,many,NA,TRBV12-3/TRBV12-4,TRBJ2-7,TGTGCCAGCAGTTCTTGGATTGGCGAGCAGTACTTC,CASSSWIGEQYF
13,many,NA,TRBV10-2,TRBJ1-1,TGCGCCAGCAGGAGGGTAGAGGGCACTGAAGCTTTCTTT,CASRRVEGTEAFF
19,NA,NA,TRBV12-3/TRBV12-4,TRBJ2-7,TGTGCCTGCAGCCTCAGGACAGGAATAACTAGCGCCCCAACCTACGAGCAGTACTTC,CACSLRTGITSAPTYEQYF
15,many,TRBD1,TRBV10-3,TRBJ2-5,TGTGCCATCAGAGCCGGGACAGAGAGCCAAGAGACCCAGTACTTC,CAIRAGTESQETQYF
12,many,NA,TRBV24-1,TRBJ2-2,TGTGCCACCAGTGATTTCCGTGGGGAGCTGTTTTTT,CATSDFRGELFF
16,many,NA,TRBV28,TRBJ2-7,TGTGCCAGCAGTTCCCCACGAAGAGTGAGCTCCTACGAGCAGTACTTC,CASSSPRRVSSYEQYF
16,many,NA,TRBV7-7,TRBJ2-1,TGTGCCAGCAGCCCGACAGCCTCAAGCTCCTACAATGAGCAGTTCTTC,CASSPTASSSYNEQFF
14,many,NA,TRBV5-1,TRBJ1-2,TGCGCCAGCAGGCCGGACGAAGGCCGCTATGGCTACACCTTC,CASRPDEGRYGYTF
14,many,NA,TRBV5-1,TRBJ2-4,TGCGCCAGCAGCACCGGGGTGGCCAAAAACATTCAGTACTTC,CASSTGVAKNIQYF
16,many,NA,TRBV20-1,TRBJ2-3,TGCAGTTCTAGATCGGACGTTGGACCTAGGTTCGATACGCAGTATTTT,CSSRSDVGPRFDTQYF
12,many,NA,TRBV12-5,TRBJ2-7,TGTGCTAGTGGTTTGATAGGTTCCGAGCAGTACTTC,CASGLIGSEQYF
14,many,NA,TRBV10-3,TRBJ1-2,TGTGCCATCAGTGCCGGGACACCGAACTATGGCTACACCTTC,CAISAGTPNYGYTF